Here is one T cell receptor (beta chain) with its context. This record belongs to a study of blood T cell repertoires in COVID-19. Study information: T cells, B-cell-depleted T cells, or PBMCs supplied cDNA or gDNA.

Data came from immunoSEQ multiplex PCR; TCRdb stores just in-frame clones and leaves some out. The table shows tens of thousands of clones, with 74% occurring only once. Sequenced material: peripheral blood. The TCR sequence derives from a human donor with acute or convalescent COVID-19. The donor label of this sample is uncertain.

The CDR3 protein is CAISESDRLNTEAFF. The CDR3 DNA follows: TGTGCCATCAGTGAATCCGACAGGCTGAACACTGAAGCTTTCTTT. The J gene is TRBJ1-1, the V gene TRBV10-3, with D perhaps TRBD1 (6 bases). The V end was cut by 3 bases, the J end by 0 bases, with 11 bases between. The germline CDR1 and CDR2 sequences are ENHRY and SYGVKD. This CDR3 has 15 residues.